This T cell receptor beta chain was found in a study of cytomegalovirus exposure and HLA in healthy donors. The CDR3 sequence is 12 residues long. Trimming left V 2 bases short and J 6 bases short, with 7 bases between. CDR1 MDHEN and CDR2 SYDVKM come from the germline V gene. In the PCR, 60 Vbeta and 13 Jbeta primers were used. TCRdb's copy holds only in-frame clones and misses some; the assay was immunoSEQ multiplex PCR. The table lists a few hundred thousand clones, roughly four fifths of them singletons. Sequencing was carried out using PBMCs. The V and J genes are TRBV28 and TRBJ1-2, with unresolved D. The source of this sequence is a woman aged 60-75 years in good health and CMV-seropositive. The CDR3 sequence: CASSLNGNGYTF. The CDR3 region has the DNA TGTGCCAGCAGTTTAAACGGGAATGGCTACACCTTC.